This T cell receptor beta chain was found in a study of control samples from healthy donors and cancer patients. Germline CDR1 reads SGHNT; CDR2 reads YYREEE (reference sequence). The CDR3 has 15 residues. V was shortened by 1 base and J by 0 bases, with 11 bases between the two germline ends. Produced via immunoSEQ multiplex PCR; TCRdb's table is partial and in-frame only. Of some 120,000 clones detected, about nine tenths appear once; the ten largest clones hold more than 2%. Input material: blood. The chain couples TRBV5-4 to TRBJ2-7; a weak D match, TRBD2 (7 bases). This receptor was obtained from a man between 18 and 35 years old in good health. The CDR3 DNA sequence: TGTGCCAGCAGCTTGCTCGGGGGGCTCTCCTACGAGCAGTACTTC. It yields the protein CASSLLGGLSYEQYF. Full variable domain (missing parts from reference TRBV5-4 and TRBJ2-7): ETGVTQSPTHLIKTRGQQVTLRCSSQSGHNTVSWYQQALGQGPQFIFQYYREEENGRGNFPPRFSGLQFPNYSSELNVNALELDDSALYLCASSLLGGLSYEQYFGPGTRLTVT.